What follows are 15 T cell receptor delta chains derived from one specimen sequenced in a study of gamma delta lymphoproliferative disorders and STAT genes. TCRdb fed the multiplex PCR reads into CATT to redo clone calling. The sample includes more than 3,000 delta-chain clones, roughly 1% of them seen just once. The receptor sequences were amplified from genomic DNA of peripheral blood mononuclear cells. The source material was blood. Source of these receptors: a human donor in good health.

In the case of this clone: This likely came from a read error, as a far larger clone is one base away. Other DNA sequences of this sample code for an identical CDR3. The rearrangement uses TRDV2 and TRDJ3; 8 bases match TRDD3. This CDR3 has 22 amino acids. Germline values: CDR1 GEAIGNYY, CDR2 EKD. CDR3 protein: CACDTAIPSGGSDSWDTRQMFF. The CDR3 DNA reads TGCGCCTGTGACACCGCTATACCGAGTGGGGGATCGGACTCCTGGGACACCCGACAGATGTTTTTC.

In its sample, this clone was seen a few times. This sequence is one base from a far larger clone and is likely a read error. At the DNA level, this CDR3 is encoded by other sequences in the same sample as well. CDR3 region: CACDTVSLPFTGVVSAQLFF. The CDR3 nucleotides are TGTGCCTGTGACACCGTGTCCCTACCTTTTACTGGGGTGGTTTCGGCACAACTCTTCTTT. The J gene is TRDJ2, the V gene TRDV2; 7 bases are a match to TRDD3. The CDR3 is 20 amino acids. After removal of 0 bases from V and 8 bases from J, the junction contained 23 bases not matched to a gene. Germline V lookup: CDR1 GEAIGNYY, CDR2 EKD.

For this clone: The protein recorded in TCRdb matches a much larger clone and deviates from this DNA's translation at residue 7, suggesting a read error; the protein here is obtained by translating the DNA. J is TRDJ1 and V is TRDV2; D unresolved. V dropped 3 bases and J dropped 3 bases, with 13 bases sitting between them. The CDR3 runs to 14 residues. The V gene's germline CDR1 is GEAIGNYY and CDR2 EKD. The CDR3: CACDPIHYADKLIF. CDR3 sequence (DNA): TGTGCCTGTGACCCCATTCACTACGCCGATAAACTCATCTTT.

There are a few counts of this clone. A read error is likely here: a far larger clone is one base away. Different DNA sequences within this sample yield the same CDR3. V gene TRDV2 combines with J gene TRDJ1; 7 positions agree with TRDD3. The germline CDR1 and CDR2 sequences are GEAIGNYY and EKD. The CDR3 has 17 amino acids. The V and J ends lost 3 bases and 0 bases, in that order; junction bases with no gene match: 12. The CDR3 is CACDALTRDTHTDKLIF. CDR3 in DNA: TGTGCCTGTGACGCCCTAACGAGGGATACTCACACCGATAAACTCATCTTT.

This clone was seen more than once but under ten times. This DNA's translation differs at residue 13 from TCRdb's protein, which comes from a much larger clone; a read error is likely, and the protein shown is translated from the DNA. The chain carries TRDV1 and TRDJ1; D is perhaps TRDD3 (5 bases). TCRdb offers no J gene call, so here the DNA was matched to germline to obtain one. The CDR3 contains 18 residues. From germline, CDR1 is TSWWSYY and CDR2 QGS. Trimming shortened V by 1 base and J by 5 bases, and 23 bases separated the two germline ends. The chain's CDR3 is CALGEREYAVLGTDKLIF. The DNA for the CDR3 is TGTGCTCTTGGGGAACGGGAATATGCGGTCCTGGGAACGGATAAACTCATCTTT.

There are a few counts of this clone. A read error is likely here: a far larger clone is one base away. This CDR3 is also generated by other DNA sequences in the sample. The chain is built from TRDV1 and TRDJ1; D perhaps matches TRDD3 (5 bases). This CDR3 is 18 amino acids long. Germline-derived CDR1 and CDR2 are TSWWSYY and QGS. As DNA, the CDR3 is TGTGCTCTTGGGGAACGGGAATATGCGGTCCTGGGACCGGATAAGCTCATCTTT. Encoded protein: CALGEREYAVLGPDKLIF.

This clone came up a few times. The gene calls are TRDV2 and TRDJ1, with 12 bases identical to TRDD3. The CDR3 length is 18 residues. The V gene end was trimmed by 0 bases and the J gene end by 1 base; junction bases not matched to a gene: 8. Looked up from germline, CDR1 is GEAIGNYY and CDR2 is EKD. CDR3 sequence: CACDTVSYWGILTDKLIF. The CDR3 bases are TGTGCCTGTGACACCGTGTCCTACTGGGGGATACTCACCGATAAACTCATCTTT.

This clone turned up a few times. A far larger clone is only one base removed, so a read error is likely. The rearrangement joins TRDV3 to TRDJ1, with 12 bases that match TRDD3. CDR3 length equals 16 residues. Unmatched junction bases numbered 11, after V lost 3 bases and J lost 3 bases. From germline, CDR1 is TVYSNPD and CDR2 GDNSRS (reference sequence). CDR3 DNA sequence: TGTGCCTTAAGGCATTTCTGGGGGATACGCGCCGATAAACTCATCTTT. Its protein product is CALRHFWGIRADKLIF.

Judged by abundance, this clone is large (0.1 to 1%). The identical CDR3 is also encoded by other nucleotide sequences in the sample. The V gene is TRDV2, the J gene TRDJ1; 13 bases match TRDD3. This CDR3 is 18 amino acids long. CDR1 and CDR2 from the germline V gene are GEAIGNYY and EKD. The ends lost 4 bases at V and 0 bases at J; junction bases unmatched: 10. The chain's CDR3 is CACDSVLGDTRHTDKLIF. CDR3 sequence (DNA): TGTGCCTGTGATTCCGTACTGGGGGATACGCGCCACACCGATAAACTCATCTTT.

The rearrangement uses TRDV2 and TRDJ3, with 12 positions matching TRDD3. Germline CDR1 and CDR2: GEAIGNYY and EKD. The CDR3 spans 19 residues. The trim removed 4 bases at V and 1 base at J, leaving 7 bases unmatched. Here the CDR3 reads CACDAVLGDTSWDTRQMFF. In DNA, the CDR3 is TGTGCCTGTGATGCGGTACTGGGGGATACATCCTGGGACACCCGACAGATGTTTTTC.

About this clone: The protein TCRdb lists belongs to a much larger clone and differs from this DNA's translation at residue 13, which points to a read error; the protein shown is made from the DNA. The chain recombines TRDV2 with TRDJ1, with 8 bases matching TRDD3. Germline lookup yields CDR1 GEAIGNYY and CDR2 EKD. The CDR3 spans 17 residues. Written as DNA, the CDR3 is TGTGCCTGTGACACCCTAACTCTGGGGGAGTACACCGGTAAACTCATCTTT. Translated, it gives CACDTLTLGEYTGKLIF.

This clone was counted only a few times. A far larger clone is only one base removed, so a read error is likely. The rearrangement links TRDV2 to TRDJ1; 10 nucleotides match TRDD3. Per the germline V gene, CDR1 is GEAIGNYY and CDR2 is EKD. The CDR3 is 24 amino acids. V was clipped by 2 bases and J by 0 bases; unmatched bases: 29. This chain's CDR3 is CACDNAISPTSRWGDTMYTDKLIF. The CDR3, as DNA: TGTGCCTGTGACAACGCCATTTCCCCTACGTCTAGATGGGGGGATACGATGTACACCGATAAACTCATCTTT.

Worth noting for this clone: A read error likely explains this, since a far larger clone differs by one base. Other DNA sequences of this sample code for an identical CDR3. The DNA of the CDR3 is TGTGCCTTCTGTTCCTACTTAGGGGACACTGATAAACTCATCTTT. Amino acid sequence: CAFCSYLGDTDKLIF. The rearrangement joins TRDV3 to TRDJ1, with 7 bases lining up with TRDD2. Per the germline V gene, CDR1 is TVYSNPD and CDR2 is GDNSRS (reference sequence). This CDR3 is built from 15 residues. Together with reference TRDV3 and TRDJ1, the CDR3 gives the full variable domain: CDKVTQSSPDQTVASGSEVVLLCTYDTVYSNPDLFWYRIRPDYSFQFVFYGDNSRSEGADFTQGRFSVKHILTQKAFHLVISPVRTEDSATYYCAFCSYLGDTDKLIFGKGTRVTVEP.

The sample holds a few counts of this clone. A far more abundant clone sits one base away, making this likely a read error. Distinct nucleotide sequences in the sample also encode this CDR3. The CDR3 bases are TGTGCCTTCTGTTCCTACCTAGGGGACACCGATAAACTCATCTTT. Its translation is CAFCSYLGDTDKLIF. This chain uses TRDV3 with TRDJ1; TRDD2 matches 7 bases. The ends lost 3 bases at V and 0 bases at J; junction bases unmatched: 10. Germline V lookup: CDR1 TVYSNPD, CDR2 GDNSRS (reference sequence). The CDR3 has 15 amino acids. Full variable domain (remainder filled in from reference TRDV3 and TRDJ1): CDKVTQSSPDQTVASGSEVVLLCTYDTVYSNPDLFWYRIRPDYSFQFVFYGDNSRSEGADFTQGRFSVKHILTQKAFHLVISPVRTEDSATYYCAFCSYLGDTDKLIFGKGTRVTVEP.

This clone counts as medium-sized (0.01 to 0.1%). The same CDR3 arises from other DNA sequences in this sample as well. J is TRDJ1 and V is TRDV1, with 8 bases aligning to TRDD3. The CDR3 spans 26 residues. CDR1 and CDR2 from the germline V gene are TSWWSYY and QGS. V trimming: 2 bases; J trimming: 0 bases; junction bases outside the gene matches: 35. The CDR3 loop is CALGEFRSILTSLYWGASLYTDKLIF. The CDR3 nucleotides read TGTGCTCTTGGGGAATTCCGGTCCATCCTTACCTCCCTGTACTGGGGGGCCTCTCTTTACACCGATAAACTCATCTTT.